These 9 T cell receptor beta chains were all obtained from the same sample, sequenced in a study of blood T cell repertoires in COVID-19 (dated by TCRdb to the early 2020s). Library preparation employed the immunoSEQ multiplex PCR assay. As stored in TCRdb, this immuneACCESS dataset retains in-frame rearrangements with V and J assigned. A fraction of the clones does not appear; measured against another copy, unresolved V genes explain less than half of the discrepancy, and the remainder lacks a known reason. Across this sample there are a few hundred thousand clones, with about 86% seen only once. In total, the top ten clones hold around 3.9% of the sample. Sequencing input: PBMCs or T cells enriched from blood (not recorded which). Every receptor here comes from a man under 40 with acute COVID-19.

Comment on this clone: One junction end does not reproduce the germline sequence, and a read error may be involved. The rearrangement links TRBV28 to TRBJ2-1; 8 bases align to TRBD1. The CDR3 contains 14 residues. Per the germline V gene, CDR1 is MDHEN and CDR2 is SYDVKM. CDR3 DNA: TGTGCCAGCAGTTTATCGACAGCGGGCAGGGGGCACCTCTTC. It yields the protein CASSLSTAGRGHLF.

The CDR3 nucleotides are TGCGCCAGCAGCATACGTCCGGGACAGGGTAGCGATGGCTACACCTTC. Translation gives CASSIRPGQGSDGYTF. The chain joins TRBV4-1 to TRBJ1-2; 9 bases map to TRBD1. From germline, CDR1 is MGHRA and CDR2 YSYEKL. This CDR3 contains 16 residues. V lost 5 bases, J lost 6 bases, and 13 bases stayed unmatched.

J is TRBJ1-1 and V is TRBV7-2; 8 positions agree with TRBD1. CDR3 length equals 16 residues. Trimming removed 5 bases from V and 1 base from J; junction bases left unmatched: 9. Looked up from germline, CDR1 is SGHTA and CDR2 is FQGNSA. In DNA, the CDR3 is TGTGCCAGCAGCGTGATGGACAGGGTGAGGAACACTGAAGCTTTCTTT. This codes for CASSVMDRVRNTEAFF.

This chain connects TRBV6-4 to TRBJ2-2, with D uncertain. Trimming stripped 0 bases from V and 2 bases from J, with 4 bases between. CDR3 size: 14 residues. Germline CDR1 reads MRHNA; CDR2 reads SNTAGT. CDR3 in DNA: TGTGCCAGCAGTGACTCCTATAACACCGGGGAGCTGTTTTTT. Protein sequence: CASSDSYNTGELFF.

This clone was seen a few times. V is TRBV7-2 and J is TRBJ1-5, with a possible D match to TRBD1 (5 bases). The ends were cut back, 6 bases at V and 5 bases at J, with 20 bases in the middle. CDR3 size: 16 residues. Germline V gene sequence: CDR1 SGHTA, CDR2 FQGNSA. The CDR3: CASSSWGGRGDQPQHF. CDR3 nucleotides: TGTGCCAGCAGTTCTTGGGGGGGACGAGGGGATCAGCCCCAGCATTTT.

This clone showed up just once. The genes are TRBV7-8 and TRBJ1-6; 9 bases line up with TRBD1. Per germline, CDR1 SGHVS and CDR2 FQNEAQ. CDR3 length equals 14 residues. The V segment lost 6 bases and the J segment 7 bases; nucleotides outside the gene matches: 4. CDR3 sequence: CASSRDRANSPLHF. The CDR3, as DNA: TGTGCCAGCAGTCGGGACAGGGCAAATTCACCCCTCCACTTT. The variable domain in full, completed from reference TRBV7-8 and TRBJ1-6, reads GAGVSQSPRYKVAKRGQDVALRCDPISGHVSLFWYQQALGQGPEFLTYFQNEAQLDKSGLPSDRFFAERPEGSVSTLKIQRTQQEDSAVYLCASSRDRANSPLHFGNGTRLTVT.

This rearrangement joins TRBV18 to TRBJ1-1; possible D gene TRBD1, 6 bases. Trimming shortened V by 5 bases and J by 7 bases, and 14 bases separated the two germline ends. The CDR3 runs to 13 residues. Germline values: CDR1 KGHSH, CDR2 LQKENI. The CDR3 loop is CASSTRTVVEAFF. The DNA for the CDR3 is TGTGCCAGCTCAACGCGGACAGTTGTTGAAGCTTTCTTT.

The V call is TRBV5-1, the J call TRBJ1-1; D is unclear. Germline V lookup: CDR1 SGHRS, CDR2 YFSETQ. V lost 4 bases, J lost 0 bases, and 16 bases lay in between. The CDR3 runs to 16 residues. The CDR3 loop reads CASSGGQTIMNTEAFF. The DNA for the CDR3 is TGCGCCAGCAGCGGCGGGCAGACTATTATGAACACTGAAGCTTTCTTT.

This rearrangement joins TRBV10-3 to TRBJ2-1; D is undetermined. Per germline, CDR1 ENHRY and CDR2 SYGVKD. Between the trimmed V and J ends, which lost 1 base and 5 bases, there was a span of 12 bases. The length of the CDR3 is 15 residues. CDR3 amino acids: CAISELASSHNEQFF. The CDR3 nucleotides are TGTGCCATCAGTGAGTTGGCTAGTAGCCACAATGAGCAGTTCTTC.